The T cell receptor beta chain described here comes from a study of blood T cell repertoires in COVID-19. Study background: The origin of the acute and convalescent COVID-19 samples was the United States, Italy and Spain. T cells, B-cell-depleted T cells, or PBMCs supplied cDNA or gDNA.

The CDR3 is 13 residues long. Trimming removed 4 bases at V and 4 bases at J, with 8 bases between. Germline V lookup: CDR1 SEHNR, CDR2 FQNEAQ (reference sequence). Original processing notes: Reference gene primer amplification yielded estimated nucleated cell counts. Measured with immunoSEQ multiplex PCR; TCRdb has only the in-frame clones, and not every one. That table supplies the V and J calls and clone size; D and trimming were determined from the DNA. The sample yields about 49,000 clones, 70% to 90% seen once. The chain has TRBV7-9 and TRBJ1-5; possible D gene TRBD1, 5 bases. The origin of this receptor is a man of 80 years or more with acute or convalescent COVID-19. Sequencing used peripheral blood. CDR3 protein: CASSSQENQPQHF. The CDR3 DNA sequence: TGTGCCAGCAGCTCACAGGAAAATCAGCCCCAGCATTTT.